The 5 T cell receptor beta chains reported below all come from one sample, sequenced in a study of beta chain features in type 1 diabetes. Study-level points and caveats: In every one of the four CD4+ subsets, TCRB CDR3s were moderately but significantly shorter in Type 1 diabetes patients.

The sequenced template was cDNA made from the entire isolated RNA. The assay was immunoSEQ multiplex PCR, and TCRdb's table has in-frame clones only and misses some. The profile shows 300,000 to 400,000 clones, 9.3% of them singletons. Their antigens are not known. Sequencing input: central memory CD4+ T cells from blood. These receptors were obtained from a man under 40 with type 1 diabetes.

The chain employs TRBV18 and TRBJ1-5; possibly TRBD1 for D (6 bases). V was cut by 2 bases and J by 3 bases, with 17 bases left in between. Germline V gene data show CDR1 as KGHSH and CDR2 as LQKENI. The CDR3 spans 17 residues. CDR3 in amino acids: CASSPVGAKGHNQPQHF. Written as DNA, the CDR3 is TGTGCCAGCTCACCAGTCGGCGCCAAGGGACACAATCAGCCCCAGCATTTT.

The table lists this clone with a few counts. The CDR3 DNA reads as TGTGCCAGCAGTTTAGTAGGGGATGAGCAGTTCTTC. It translates to CASSLVGDEQFF. This sequence joins TRBV28 and TRBJ2-1; D is perhaps TRBD1 (5 bases). The ends were cut back, 2 bases at V and 8 bases at J, with 7 bases in the middle. The CDR3 spans 12 residues. Per the germline V gene, CDR1 is MDHEN and CDR2 is SYDVKM.

This clone was detected a few times. V and J are TRBV6-5 and TRBJ2-1; 12 nucleotides agree with TRBD2. Per germline, CDR1 MNHEY and CDR2 SVGAGI. With 5 bases clipped from V and 7 bases from J, the junction kept 6 bases outside the gene matches. The CDR3 runs 15 residues. The CDR3 sequence is CASSATSGGLNEQFF. CDR3 bases: TGTGCCAGCAGTGCCACTAGCGGGGGGTTGAATGAGCAGTTCTTC.

This clone came up a few times. V usage is TRBV7-2 and J usage is TRBJ2-2; weak D call: TRBD1 (6 bases). V shed 5 bases and J shed 4 bases, with 14 bases lying between them. Germline values: CDR1 SGHTA, CDR2 FQGNSA. CDR3 length: 15 amino acids. In nucleotides, the CDR3 is TGTGCCAGCAGCGTAAGGACAGAGGCCACCGGGGAGCTGTTTTTT. Translated, it gives CASSVRTEATGELFF. The full variable domain, in which reference TRBV7-2 and TRBJ2-2 provide the parts outside the CDR3, is GAGVSQSPSNKVTEKGKDVELRCDPISGHTALYWYRQSLGQGLEFLIYFQGNSAPDKSGLPSDRFSAERTGGSVSTLTIQRTQQEDSAVYLCASSVRTEATGELFFGEGSRLTVL.

In this sample, this clone turned up many times. The chain carries TRBV6-4 and TRBJ2-1; possibly TRBD2 for D (5 bases). The V end was cut by 6 bases, the J end by 1 base, with 7 bases between. Germline assignment: CDR1 MRHNA and CDR2 SNTAGT. The CDR3 covers 13 residues. Written as DNA, the CDR3 is TGTGCCAGCAGAGCGGATTCCTACAATGAGCAGTTCTTC. This gives the protein CASRADSYNEQFF.